These T cell receptor beta chains were read from a single sample in a study of blood T cells in healthy people across ages. TCRdb re-analysed the 5' RACE reads in MiXCR, keeping a single row per CDR3 protein. This sample carries 1.5 million to 1.9 million distinct CDR3 sequences, about 45% of them seen once, and the ten largest clones take 4%. Sequencing used blood. These receptors were collected from a woman in her late teens or twenties in good health. The CDR3 runs from the conserved cysteine through the conserved F or W. Each record gives: J gene, D gene, clone size, V gene, CDR3 protein, CDR3 DNA. The D gene is left open where the match is weak. The listing skips clone size in some rows; elsewhere it reads once, few, many or a size class.

TRBJ2-5	NA	few	TRBV28	CASSFKIETQYF	TGTGCCAGCAGTTTCAAAATTGAGACCCAGTACTTC
TRBJ2-7	NA	NA	TRBV7-2	CASRPPEGGGEQYF	TGTGCCAGCAGACCCCCAGAGGGGGGCGGCGAGCAGTACTTC
TRBJ1-6	NA	NA	TRBV12-3/TRBV12-4	CASSPRRIGSPLHF	TGTGCCAGCTCCCCTCGGCGTATTGGATCACCCCTCCACTTT
TRBJ1-2	TRBD1	NA	TRBV12-3/TRBV12-4	CASSPGTGRFGYGYTF	TGTGCCAGCAGCCCGGGGACAGGGAGGTTTGGCTATGGCTACACCTTC
TRBJ2-3	TRBD2	many	TRBV29-1	CSVLTSEDTQYF	TGCAGCGTGTTGACTAGCGAGGATACGCAGTATTTT
TRBJ1-2	NA	many	TRBV7-2	CASSLTPSGDYGYTF	TGTGCCAGCAGCTTAACCCCTTCAGGGGACTATGGCTACACCTTC
TRBJ1-1	NA	few	TRBV6-6	CASSLTAGGTEAFF	TGTGCCAGCAGCCTAACCGCCGGGGGCACTGAAGCTTTCTTT
TRBJ2-7	NA	NA	TRBV30	CAIRSRYEQYF	TGTGCCATCAGGTCGCGATACGAGCAGTACTTC
TRBJ2-1	TRBD2	many	TRBV27	CASHKSLAGNNEQFF	TGTGCCAGCCATAAATCTCTAGCGGGCAACAATGAGCAGTTCTTC
TRBJ2-3	TRBD2	NA	TRBV20-1	CSARDSTSGRAFFTDTQYF	TGCAGTGCTAGAGACTCCACTAGCGGGAGGGCCTTTTTCACAGATACGCAGTATTTT
TRBJ2-7	NA	NA	TRBV7-9	CASSSNRESTPYEQYF	TGTGCCAGCAGCTCGAACAGGGAGAGCACCCCCTACGAGCAGTACTTC
TRBJ2-5	NA	few	TRBV6-2/TRBV6-3	CASRLMGEETQYF	TGTGCCAGCAGACTAATGGGCGAAGAGACCCAGTACTTC
TRBJ2-4	TRBD1	NA	TRBV6-1	CVSSVLRGPNYGQYF	TGTGTCAGCAGTGTTTTGAGGGGGCCGAACTACGGGCAGTACTTC
TRBJ1-2	TRBD1	few	TRBV29-1	CRSTGNYGYTF	TGCAGATCGACAGGGAACTATGGCTACACCTTC
TRBJ2-5	TRBD2	NA	TRBV9	CASSSARGGRYEQYF	TGTGCCAGCAGCTCAGCGCGGGGGGGCCGTTATGAGCAGTACTTC
TRBJ2-1	NA	NA	TRBV21-1	CASSKTSGRAHNEQFF	TGTGCCAGCAGCAAAACTAGCGGGAGAGCCCACAATGAGCAGTTCTTC
TRBJ2-7	TRBD2	NA	TRBV7-9	CASSLAKTSGSAYF	TGTGCCAGCAGCTTAGCGAAGACTAGCGGGTCGGCGTACTTC
TRBJ1-2	NA	few	TRBV7-9	CASSNYTGGYTF	TGTGCCAGCAGCAACTATACGGGAGGCTACACCTTC
TRBJ2-1	NA	NA	TRBV20-1	CSAQRDGSYNEQFF	TGCAGTGCTCAGAGGGACGGATCCTACAATGAGCAGTTCTTC
TRBJ2-1	NA	NA	TRBV6-2/TRBV6-3	CASSQRAGKQFF	TGTGCCAGCAGTCAACGAGCCGGGAAGCAGTTCTTC
TRBJ1-2	NA	NA	TRBV6-5	CASSYGTEIAGYTF	TGTGCCAGCAGTTACGGGACGGAAATCGCTGGCTACACCTTC
TRBJ2-3	NA	NA	TRBV7-2	CASSSRNVDTQYF	TGTGCCAGCAGCAGCCGGAACGTAGATACGCAGTATTTT
TRBJ2-4	NA	NA	TRBV2	CASSLTGTTTNIQYF	TGTGCCAGCAGTCTAACCGGGACCACAACAAACATTCAGTACTTC
TRBJ1-1	TRBD1	NA	TRBV20-1	CSARHRQGITEAFF	TGCAGTGCTAGACATCGACAGGGAATCACTGAAGCTTTCTTT
TRBJ2-7	NA	NA	TRBV5-1	CASSLNTGPYEQYF	TGCGCCAGCAGCTTGAATACAGGGCCCTACGAGCAGTACTTC
TRBJ1-2	NA	NA	TRBV25-1	CASPALGFNYGYTF	TGTGCCAGCCCGGCCCTGGGATTCAACTATGGCTACACCTTC
TRBJ2-7	NA	NA	TRBV20-1	CSASAYEQYF	TGCAGTGCTAGCGCATACGAGCAGTACTTC
TRBJ2-5	TRBD2	NA	TRBV3-1	CASSPPPGLSGVHETQYF	TGTGCCAGCAGCCCGCCCCCGGGGTTAAGCGGGGTTCACGAGACCCAGTACTTC
TRBJ2-3	NA	NA	TRBV7-2	CASSAPGRRTDTQYF	TGTGCCAGCAGCGCCCCAGGGAGGAGGACAGATACGCAGTATTTT
TRBJ1-4	TRBD1	once	TRBV6-1	CATKQGASEKLFF	TGTGCCACCAAACAGGGGGCTAGTGAAAAACTGTTTTTT
TRBJ2-3	TRBD2	NA	TRBV6-7	CASSYGTSGGAVADTQYF	TGTGCCAGCAGTTATGGGACTAGCGGGGGGGCCGTAGCAGATACGCAGTATTTT
TRBJ2-1	TRBD2	few	TRBV20-1	CSAKYRGRLAGKGYNEQFF	TGCAGTGCGAAATACAGGGGACGACTAGCGGGGAAGGGTTACAATGAGCAGTTCTTC
TRBJ2-1	NA	few	TRBV3-1	CASSPDGKAYNEQFF	TGTGCCAGCAGCCCCGACGGAAAGGCCTACAATGAGCAGTTCTTC
TRBJ2-1	TRBD1	NA	TRBV11-2	CASSLEPGQGRNEQFF	TGTGCCAGCAGCTTAGAGCCGGGACAGGGACGGAATGAGCAGTTCTTC
TRBJ2-1	NA	NA	TRBV7-2	CASSVSGSGIRNEQFF	TGTGCCAGCAGCGTCTCGGGATCCGGGATACGCAATGAGCAGTTCTTC
TRBJ2-1	TRBD2	NA	TRBV3-1	CASSQDSGSYKEQFF	TGTGCCAGCAGCCAAGATAGCGGGAGCTACAAGGAGCAGTTCTTC
TRBJ2-6	NA	few	TRBV7-2	CASSPPTVSGANVLTF	TGTGCCAGCAGCCCCCCGACCGTCTCTGGGGCCAACGTCCTGACTTTC
TRBJ1-6	NA	NA	TRBV20-1	CSANPQEQPFNSPLHF	TGCAGTGCCAACCCTCAGGAACAGCCCTTCAATTCACCCCTCCACTTT
TRBJ2-1	TRBD2	few	TRBV27	CASSSGLAANEQFF	TGTGCCAGCAGTTCCGGACTAGCGGCCAATGAGCAGTTCTTC
TRBJ2-5	NA	NA	TRBV20-1	CSASPRGQETQYF	TGCAGTGCTAGCCCCCGGGGGCAAGAGACCCAGTACTTC
TRBJ1-2	NA	NA	TRBV25-1	CASSRAVDYGYTF	TGTGCCAGCAGCAGGGCCGTAGACTATGGCTACACCTTC
TRBJ2-3	TRBD2	NA	TRBV24-1	CATSDSGTSGGITDTRYF	TGTGCCACCAGTGATTCAGGGACTAGCGGGGGGATCACAGATACGCGGTATTTT
TRBJ2-3	NA	many	TRBV10-3	CAISERQAATDTQYF	TGTGCCATCAGTGAGCGGCAGGCGGCCACAGATACGCAGTATTTT
TRBJ2-3	TRBD2	many	TRBV20-1	CSARPLAEASTDTQYF	TGCAGTGCTAGGCCCCTAGCGGAGGCTAGCACAGATACGCAGTATTTT
TRBJ2-2	NA	NA	TRBV30	CAWPAGTGELFF	TGTGCCTGGCCTGCGGGGACCGGGGAGCTGTTTTTT